The source of this T cell receptor (beta chain) is a study of blood T cell repertoires in COVID-19. Study summary: Acute-phase and convalescent COVID-19 samples originated in the United States, Italy and Spain.

The CDR3 contains 12 residues. V was pared by 7 bases and J by 2 bases, with 0 bases of the junction left unmatched. Germline V CDR1 and CDR2: ENHRY, SYGVKD. Per the study methods: Amplified reference gene primers provided the basis for estimating nucleated cell counts. Method: immunoSEQ multiplex PCR; TCRdb's copy keeps in-frame clones and lacks some. The D gene and trimming were derived from the DNA, and the V and J assignments and clone size from that table. This table holds hundreds of thousands of clones, roughly 85% found once. The sequencing input was PBMCs or T cells enriched from blood (not recorded which). The V call is TRBV10-3, the J call TRBJ1-2, with 8 bases fitting TRBD1. The clonotype originates from a woman aged 50 to 65 with acute COVID-19. The CDR3 is CAITGGNYGYTF. CDR3 sequence (DNA): TGTGCCATCACAGGGGGCAACTATGGCTACACCTTC.